A single T cell receptor (beta chain) is shown here with its context. This CDR3 region has 12 residues. The V gene lost 5 bases and the J gene lost 9 bases, with 13 bases spanning the gap. Clones were sequenced by immunoSEQ multiplex PCR, and TCRdb holds only the in-frame ones, with some missing. The data hold roughly 250,000 clones, with approximately 84% observed a single time. The sample comes from a study of blood T cell repertoires in COVID-19. The sequence came from a person aged 65 to 85 with COVID-19, enrolled during active disease. This chain connects TRBV12-3 or TRBV12-4 to TRBJ1-1; the D is unclear. The sample consisted of peripheral blood. CDR3 loop: CASSPPGSKAFF. The CDR3 bases are TGTGCCAGCAGTCCACCGGGATCTAAAGCTTTCTTT.